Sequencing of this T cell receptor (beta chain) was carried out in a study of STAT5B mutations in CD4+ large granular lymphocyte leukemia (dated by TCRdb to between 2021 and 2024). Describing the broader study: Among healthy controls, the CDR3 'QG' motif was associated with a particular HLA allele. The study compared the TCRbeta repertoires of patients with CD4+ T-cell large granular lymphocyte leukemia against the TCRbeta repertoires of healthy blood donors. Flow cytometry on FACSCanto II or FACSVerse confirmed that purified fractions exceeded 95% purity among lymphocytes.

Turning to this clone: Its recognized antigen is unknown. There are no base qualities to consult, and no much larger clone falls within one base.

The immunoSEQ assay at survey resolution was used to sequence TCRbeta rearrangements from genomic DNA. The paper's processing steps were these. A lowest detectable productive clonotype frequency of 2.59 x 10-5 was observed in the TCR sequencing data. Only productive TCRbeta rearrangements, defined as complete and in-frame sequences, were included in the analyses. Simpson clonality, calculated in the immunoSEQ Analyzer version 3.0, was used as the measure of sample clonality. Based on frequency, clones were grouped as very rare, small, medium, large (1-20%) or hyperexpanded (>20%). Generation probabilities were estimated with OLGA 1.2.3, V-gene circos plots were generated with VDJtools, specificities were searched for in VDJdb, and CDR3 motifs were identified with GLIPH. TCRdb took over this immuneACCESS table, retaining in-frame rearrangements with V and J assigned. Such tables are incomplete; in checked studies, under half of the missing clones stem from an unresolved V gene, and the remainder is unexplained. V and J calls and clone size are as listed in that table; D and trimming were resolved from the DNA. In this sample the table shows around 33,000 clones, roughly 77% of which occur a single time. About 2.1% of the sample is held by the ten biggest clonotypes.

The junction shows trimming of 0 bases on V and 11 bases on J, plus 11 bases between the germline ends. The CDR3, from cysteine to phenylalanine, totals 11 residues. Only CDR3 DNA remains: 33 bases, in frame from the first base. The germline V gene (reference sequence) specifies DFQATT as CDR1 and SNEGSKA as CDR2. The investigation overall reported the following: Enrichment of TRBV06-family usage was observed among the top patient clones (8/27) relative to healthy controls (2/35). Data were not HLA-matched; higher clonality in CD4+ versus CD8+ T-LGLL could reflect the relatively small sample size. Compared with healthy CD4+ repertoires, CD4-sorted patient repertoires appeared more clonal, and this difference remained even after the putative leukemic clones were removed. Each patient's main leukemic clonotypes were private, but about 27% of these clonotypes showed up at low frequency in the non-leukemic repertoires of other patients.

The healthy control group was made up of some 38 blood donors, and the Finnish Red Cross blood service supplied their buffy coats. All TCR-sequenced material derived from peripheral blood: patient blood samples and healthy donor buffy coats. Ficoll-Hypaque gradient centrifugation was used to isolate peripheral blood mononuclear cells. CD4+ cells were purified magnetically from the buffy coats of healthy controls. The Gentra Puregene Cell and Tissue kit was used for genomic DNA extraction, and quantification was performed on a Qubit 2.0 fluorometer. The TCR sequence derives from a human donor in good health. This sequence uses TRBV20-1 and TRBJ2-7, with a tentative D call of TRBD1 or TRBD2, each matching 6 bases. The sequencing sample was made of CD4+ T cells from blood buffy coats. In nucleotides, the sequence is TGCAGTGCTAGAGATTTGGAGGGGGAGTACTTC. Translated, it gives CSARDLEGEYF.